A single sample is the source of the 13 T cell receptor beta chains below, sequenced in a study of T cells after posttransplantation cyclophosphamide. Assay used: immunoSEQ multiplex PCR; TCRdb lists only in-frame clones, some missing. This table holds 25,000 to 30,000 clones, about nine tenths found once. The sequenced material came from PBMCs. The receptors stem from a man in his fifties or sixties.

The chain joins TRBV6-5 to TRBJ1-6; 9 bases map to TRBD1. Germline lookup yields CDR1 MNHEY and CDR2 SVGAGI. The V gene end was trimmed by 2 bases and the J gene end by 10 bases; junction bases not matched to a gene: 9. The length of the CDR3 is 16 residues. The CDR3 DNA reads TGTGCCAGCAGTTACCGCAGGACAGGGGAATTGTCACCCCTCCACTTT. This translates into CASSYRRTGELSPLHF.

This chain connects TRBV5-6 to TRBJ2-7; D ambiguous. Germline assignment: CDR1 SGHDT and CDR2 YYEEEE. V was pared by 5 bases and J by 3 bases, with 12 bases between. The CDR3 spans 13 residues. The CDR3 region has the DNA TGTGCCAGCAGTTCCTCAGACAACTACGAGCAGTACTTC. It is translated as CASSSSDNYEQYF.

This chain joins TRBV15 and TRBJ2-3, with no clear D. The CDR3 totals 16 residues. Trimming removed 0 bases from V and 1 base from J, with 11 bases in between. Germline CDR1 is LNHNV and CDR2 is YYDKDF (reference sequence). CDR3 sequence: CATSRDWAQGTDTQYF. The CDR3 bases are TGTGCCACCAGCAGAGATTGGGCCCAGGGCACAGATACGCAGTATTTT.

The V call is TRBV30, the J call TRBJ1-3; no firm D call. Germline lookup yields CDR1 GTSNPN and CDR2 SVGIG (reference sequence). V gave up 2 bases and J gave up 0 bases, with 5 bases separating them. This CDR3 has 13 amino acids. This CDR3 reads CAWSQLSGNTIYF. The CDR3 DNA follows: TGTGCCTGGAGTCAACTCTCTGGAAACACCATATATTTT.

This rearrangement joins TRBV15 to TRBJ1-5; D gene ambiguous. Deletions cut 3 bases from V and 11 bases from J, with 14 bases between. The germline V gene has CDR1 LNHNV and CDR2 YYDKDF (reference sequence). CDR3 length equals 13 residues. CDR3 amino acids: CATSSGSGVTQHF. The CDR3 bases are TGTGCCACCAGCAGTGGGTCCGGGGTCACCCAGCATTTT.

The chain is built from TRBV27 and TRBJ2-5; D is uncertain. Germline V lookup: CDR1 MNHEY, CDR2 SMNVEV (reference sequence). Trimming removed 6 bases from V and 6 bases from J, with 20 bases in between. The CDR3 sequence is 15 residues long. The CDR3 protein is CASSPSWAEQQTQYF. CDR3 sequence (DNA): TGTGCCAGCAGCCCATCGTGGGCTGAGCAGCAGACCCAGTACTTC.

This clone was found once. The rearrangement joins TRBV30 to TRBJ2-2; D ambiguous. This CDR3 has 13 amino acids. The V and J ends lost 4 bases and 4 bases respectively, with 10 bases between them. Germline CDR1 reads GTSNPN; CDR2 reads SVGIG (reference sequence). The CDR3, as DNA: TGTGCCTGGAATCCGGTTACCACCGGGGAGCTGTTTTTT. Its translation: CAWNPVTTGELFF.

The CDR3 sequence: CASSDSGGSTDTQYF. The DNA of the CDR3 is TGTGCCAGCAGTGACTCGGGGGGAAGCACAGATACGCAGTATTTT. The chain uses TRBV6-4 and TRBJ2-3; TRBD2 might be the D (6 bases). V dropped 0 bases and J dropped 0 bases, with 7 bases sitting between them. The CDR3 is 15 residues long. The V gene's germline CDR1 is MRHNA and CDR2 SNTAGT.

In its sample, this clone was seen once. The genes are TRBV7-8 and TRBJ2-7; TRBD1 matches 7 bases. With V trimmed by 2 bases and J by 4 bases, 8 bases remained unmatched. Germline V gene lookup returns CDR1 SGHVS and CDR2 FQNEAQ. CDR3 length equals 15 residues. The CDR3 loop is CASSLIWTGIYEQYF. The CDR3 coding sequence is TGTGCCAGCAGCTTAATCTGGACAGGAATTTACGAGCAGTACTTC.

V and J are TRBV19 and TRBJ1-2, with D perhaps matching TRBD1 (6 bases). The CDR3 is made up of 15 amino acids. Trimming took off 8 bases at V and 3 bases at J, with 19 bases between the two ends. Germline V gene data show CDR1 as LNHDA and CDR2 as SQIVND (reference sequence). The CDR3 DNA sequence: TGTGCCAGTCGGGGACCAGGGGCTTTCCACTATGGCTACACCTTC. Translation gives CASRGPGAFHYGYTF.

This chain links TRBV28 with TRBJ2-1, with a possible D match to TRBD2 (6 bases). V was clipped by 8 bases and J by 6 bases, with 20 bases between them. This CDR3 is 15 amino acids long. The germline V gene encodes CDR1 MDHEN and CDR2 SYDVKM. The CDR3 nucleotides are TGTGCCAGCGGTGGAGGGATTAGTCAGGTCAATGAGCAGTTCTTC. It yields the protein CASGGGISQVNEQFF.

The chain combines TRBV19 with TRBJ2-7; D gene ambiguous. CDR1 and CDR2 (germline): LNHDA, SQIVND (reference sequence). V was cut by 7 bases and J by 0 bases, with 19 bases left in between. The CDR3 has 16 amino acids. The CDR3 reads CASTQPDGSLSYEQYF. CDR3 nucleotide sequence: TGTGCCAGTACCCAACCTGACGGGTCCCTCTCCTACGAGCAGTACTTC.

This clone turned up a few times. The genes are TRBV7-6 and TRBJ1-2; weak D call: TRBD1 (5 bases). CDR1 and CDR2 (germline): SGHVS, FNYEAQ. This CDR3 comprises 14 residues. V lost 5 bases to trimming and J lost 0 bases, with 10 bases between them. The CDR3 sequence: CASSEDIANYGYTF. The CDR3 DNA sequence: TGTGCCAGCAGCGAGGACATCGCTAACTATGGCTACACCTTC.